Listed here is a single T cell receptor beta chain. Its antigen remains unidentified. The data stem from a study of vaccination and CD4 T cells after COVID-19. Study-level information: Post-COVID draws followed diagnosis by a median around 97 days (range 35 to 161). Each of the control cultures got a CEFX pool, an HIV-1 Nef pool, or no peptide.

Germline-derived CDR1 and CDR2 are SGHDN and FVKESK. Trimming at V came to 3 bases and at J to 6 bases, leaving 6 bases not matched to a gene. CDR3 length: 15 amino acids. Scientists ran DNA taken from cultured CD4+ T cells through the Oncomine TCR Beta short-read assay for sequencing. MiXCR, run by TCRdb on the PCR reads, gives a single entry per CDR3 protein. The sample yields 7,000 or so distinct CDR3 sequences, 35% seen once. Treatment specified: 10-day PBMC culture with coronavirus spike peptide pools or control peptides (ViraFEST assay). From the unexposed donor, CD4+ T cells were collected ahead of the COVID-19 pandemic (2011-2018). ViraFEST used peptide pools to expand antigen-specific T cells before TCR sequencing. Study-wide results and caveats: The median proportion of reactive clones detected only post-vaccination in convalescent patients was approximately 87%.

The chain combines TRBV14 with TRBJ2-3; TRBD2 aligns across 10 bases. Sequenced sample: CD4+ T cells from blood, cultured in vitro. This sequence originates from a human donor in good health. The CDR3 region has the DNA TGTGCCAGCAGCCACCTAGCGGGGGCCGGGGATACGCAGTATTTT. Its protein product is CASSHLAGAGDTQYF.